The sequence of this TCR beta chain was determined in a study of control samples from healthy donors and cancer patients. Generated by immunoSEQ multiplex PCR, the TCRdb table keeps only in-frame clones and is missing some. The sample records around 68,000 clones, roughly 82% being singletons. The CDR3 contains 14 residues. Germline V gives CDR1 SEHNR, CDR2 FQNEAQ (reference sequence). V was clipped by 1 base and J by 8 bases, with 12 bases between them. This chain joins TRBV7-9 and TRBJ1-5; D is uncertain. This receptor was identified in a man in his fifties or sixties in good health. Specimen: blood. In nucleotides, the CDR3 is TGTGCCAGCAGCTTAGGGCAGACCGTGGAGCCCCAGCATTTT. Translation: CASSLGQTVEPQHF.